Below, 10 T cell receptor beta chains from the same sample are listed, as sequenced in a study of blood T cell repertoires in COVID-19. Sequencing was performed with immunoSEQ multiplex PCR; in TCRdb, only in-frame clones are kept and a portion is missing. This sample has approximately 150,000 clones; around 87% occur once, and the top ten carry over 9%. The sample taken for sequencing was PBMCs or T cells enriched from blood (not recorded which). These receptors were taken from a man aged 55 to 70 who had recovered from COVID-19.

V is TRBV20-1 and J is TRBJ2-5, with D unresolved. Germline values: CDR1 DFQATT, CDR2 SNEGSKA (reference sequence). V dropped 3 bases and J dropped 0 bases, with 8 bases sitting between them. The CDR3 has 13 amino acids. CDR3 region: CSASFRHQETQYF. CDR3 nucleotide sequence: TGCAGTGCTAGTTTCAGGCACCAAGAGACCCAGTACTTC.

The chain uses TRBV27 and TRBJ2-5; 12 nucleotides agree with TRBD2. There are 16 residues in the CDR3. Per the germline V gene, CDR1 is MNHEY and CDR2 is SMNVEV (reference sequence). V gave up 0 bases and J gave up 5 bases; unmatched junction bases: 4. CDR3 sequence (DNA): TGTGCCAGCAGTTTATCGACTAGCGGGAGTCGGGAGACCCAGTACTTC. It is translated as CASSLSTSGSRETQYF.

J is TRBJ1-1 and V is TRBV5-1; TRBD1 might be the D (5 bases). Germline V gene sequence: CDR1 SGHRS, CDR2 YFSETQ. The CDR3 is 18 amino acids. Trimming pared 5 bases from V and 1 base from J, leaving 24 bases between. The CDR3 protein is CASRKTGAIRERNTEAFF. CDR3 in DNA: TGCGCCAGCAGGAAAACCGGGGCGATTCGGGAGCGGAACACTGAAGCTTTCTTT.

The rearrangement joins TRBV9 to TRBJ2-5; 14 bases line up with TRBD2. V lost 3 bases and J lost 9; bases outside the gene matches: 7. Germline CDR1 and CDR2: SGDLS and YYNGEE. The CDR3 is 15 amino acids. CDR3 loop: CASSEGLAGARAQYF. CDR3 DNA: TGTGCCAGCAGCGAGGGACTAGCGGGAGCAAGAGCCCAGTACTTC.

The chain links TRBV5-1 to TRBJ1-6; TRBD1 agrees at 7 bases. CDR3 length: 15 residues. The J segment lost 5 bases and the V segment lost 0 bases, leaving 2 bases of the junction unmatched. Germline CDR1 and CDR2: SGHRS and YFSETQ. CDR3 sequence reads: CASSLEGTDNSPLHF. In DNA, the CDR3 is TGCGCCAGCAGCTTGGAAGGGACAGATAATTCACCCCTCCACTTT. The whole variable domain, filled in from reference TRBV5-1 and TRBJ1-6, reads KAGVTQTPRYLIKTRGQQVTLSCSPISGHRSVSWYQQTPGQGLQFLFEYFSETQRNKGNFPGRFSGRQFSNSRSEMNVSTLELGDSALYLCASSLEGTDNSPLHFGNGTRLTVT.

This chain uses TRBV7-9 with TRBJ1-2; tentatively, D is TRBD1 (6 bases). The V end lost 5 bases, the J end lost 7 bases, and 26 bases lay between the germline ends. Germline assignment: CDR1 SEHNR and CDR2 FQNEAQ (reference sequence). The CDR3 is made up of 17 amino acids. In nucleotides, the CDR3 is TGTGCCAGCAGCCCGAACAGGGAAAACACAGGGAGGGCTGGCTACACCTTC. This sequence encodes CASSPNRENTGRAGYTF.

J is TRBJ1-5 and V is TRBV5-5; D possibly corresponds to TRBD1 (6 bases). V was pared by 0 bases and J by 6 bases, with 13 bases between. Germline values: CDR1 SGHKS, CDR2 YYEKEE (reference sequence). There are 15 residues in the CDR3. CDR3 in amino acids: CASSLDQGLFQPQHF. The CDR3 coding sequence is TGTGCCAGCAGCTTGGACCAGGGGCTCTTTCAGCCCCAGCATTTT.

The V call is TRBV28, the J call TRBJ2-5; perhaps TRBD2 as D (6 bases). Trimming stripped 3 bases from V and 2 bases from J, with 10 bases between. The CDR3 extends over 14 amino acids. Germline V gene lookup returns CDR1 MDHEN and CDR2 SYDVKM. The CDR3 protein is CASSLIADQETQYF. CDR3 DNA: TGTGCCAGCAGTTTGATAGCGGATCAAGAGACCCAGTACTTC.

This chain uses TRBV28 with TRBJ2-7; 11 bases are shared with TRBD2. This CDR3 comprises 16 residues. V dropped 4 bases and J dropped 4; count of bases not matched to a gene: 9. Per the germline V gene, CDR1 is MDHEN and CDR2 is SYDVKM. This CDR3 is CASSSLLAGGRYEQYF. The CDR3 DNA is TGTGCCAGCAGTTCCCTCTTAGCGGGAGGGCGATACGAGCAGTACTTC.

The chain employs TRBV9 and TRBJ2-7; 9 bases line up with TRBD1. Germline CDR1 SGDLS, CDR2 YYNGEE. The J segment lost 5 bases and the V segment lost 4 bases, leaving 7 bases of the junction unmatched. The CDR3 has 14 residues. The DNA of the CDR3 is TGTGCCAGCAGCTCCGGGACAGGGAAGGACGAGCAGTACTTC. It is translated as CASSSGTGKDEQYF.